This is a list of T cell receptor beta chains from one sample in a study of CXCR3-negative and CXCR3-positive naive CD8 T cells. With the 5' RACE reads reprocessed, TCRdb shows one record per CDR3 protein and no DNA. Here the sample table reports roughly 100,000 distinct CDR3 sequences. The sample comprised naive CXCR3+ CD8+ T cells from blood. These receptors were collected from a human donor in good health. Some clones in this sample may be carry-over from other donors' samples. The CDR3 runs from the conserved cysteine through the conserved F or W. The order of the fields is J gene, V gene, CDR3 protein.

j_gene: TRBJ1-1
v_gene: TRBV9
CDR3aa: CASSVLTGDTEAFF

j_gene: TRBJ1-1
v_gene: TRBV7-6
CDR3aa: CASSLGKGPTEAFF

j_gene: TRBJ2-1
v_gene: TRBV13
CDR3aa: CASSSQMGLAGGPNEQFF

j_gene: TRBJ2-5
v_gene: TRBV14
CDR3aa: CASSQGRLSLETQYF

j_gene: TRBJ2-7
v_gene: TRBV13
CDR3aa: CASSFFGNPYEQYF

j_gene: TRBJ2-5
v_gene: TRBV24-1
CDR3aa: CATSDTGQGETQYF

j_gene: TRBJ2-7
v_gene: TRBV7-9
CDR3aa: CASSGPSEQYF

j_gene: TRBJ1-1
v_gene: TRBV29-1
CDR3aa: CSVEQGENTEAFF

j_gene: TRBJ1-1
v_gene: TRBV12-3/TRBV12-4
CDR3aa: CASSFQGGQSEAFF

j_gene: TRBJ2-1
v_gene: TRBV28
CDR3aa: CASKRQGINEQFF

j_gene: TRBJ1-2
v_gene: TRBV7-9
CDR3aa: CASSLFPGTAGGYTF

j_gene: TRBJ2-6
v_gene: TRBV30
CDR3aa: CAWSAGAGANVLTF

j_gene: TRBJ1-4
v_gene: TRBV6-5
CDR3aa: CASSSVRAGEKLFF

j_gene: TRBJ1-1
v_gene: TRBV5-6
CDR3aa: CASSPGQNEAFF

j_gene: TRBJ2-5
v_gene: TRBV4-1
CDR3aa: CASSQDRGVQETQYF

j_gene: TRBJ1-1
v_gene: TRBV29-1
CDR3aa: CSVVQRAGEAFF

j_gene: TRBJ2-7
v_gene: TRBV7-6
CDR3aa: CASSPGQGASYEQYF

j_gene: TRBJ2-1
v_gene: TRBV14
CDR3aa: CASSQDPIRNEQFF

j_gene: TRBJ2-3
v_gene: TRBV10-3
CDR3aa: CAITPEGTDTQYF